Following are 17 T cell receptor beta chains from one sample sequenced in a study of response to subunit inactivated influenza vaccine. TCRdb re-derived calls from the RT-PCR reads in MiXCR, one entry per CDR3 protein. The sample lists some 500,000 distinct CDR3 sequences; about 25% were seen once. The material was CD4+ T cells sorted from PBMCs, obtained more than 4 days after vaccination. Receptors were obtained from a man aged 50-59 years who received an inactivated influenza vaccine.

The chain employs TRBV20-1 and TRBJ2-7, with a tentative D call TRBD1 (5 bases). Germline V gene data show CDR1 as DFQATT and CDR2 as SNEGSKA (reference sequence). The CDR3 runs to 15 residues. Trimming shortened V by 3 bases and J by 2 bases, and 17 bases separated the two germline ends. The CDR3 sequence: CSASNPRTQTYEQYF. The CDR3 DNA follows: TGCAGTGCTAGTAATCCGCGGACACAGACCTACGAGCAGTACTTC.

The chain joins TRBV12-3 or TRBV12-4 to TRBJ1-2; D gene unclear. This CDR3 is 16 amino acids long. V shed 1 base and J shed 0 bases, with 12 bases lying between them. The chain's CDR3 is CASSLGWREANYGYTF. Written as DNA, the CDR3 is TGTGCCAGCAGTTTAGGATGGAGAGAGGCTAACTATGGCTACACCTTC.

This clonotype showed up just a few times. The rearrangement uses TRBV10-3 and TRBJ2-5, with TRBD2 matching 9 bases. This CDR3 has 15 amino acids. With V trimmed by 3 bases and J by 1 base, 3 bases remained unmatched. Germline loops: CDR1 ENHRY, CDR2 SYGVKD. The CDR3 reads CAISEGTSIQETQYF. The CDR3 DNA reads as TGTGCCATCAGTGAAGGGACTAGCATCCAAGAGACCCAGTACTTC.

As DNA, the CDR3 is TGTGCCAGCAGTTACTCGTGGACCGATCAGCCCCAGCATTTT. Translated, it gives CASSYSWTDQPQHF. The rearrangement joins TRBV6-5 to TRBJ1-5; D gene unclear. The germline V and J ends were trimmed by 0 bases and 5 bases, with 8 bases remaining between them. This CDR3 is 14 amino acids long. In germline, CDR1 is MNHEY, CDR2 SVGAGI.

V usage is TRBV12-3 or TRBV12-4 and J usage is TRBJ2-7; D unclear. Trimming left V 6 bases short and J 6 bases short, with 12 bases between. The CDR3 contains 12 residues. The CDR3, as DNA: TGTGCCAGCAGCCGGACCCCCGGCGAGCAGTACTTC. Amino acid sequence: CASSRTPGEQYF.

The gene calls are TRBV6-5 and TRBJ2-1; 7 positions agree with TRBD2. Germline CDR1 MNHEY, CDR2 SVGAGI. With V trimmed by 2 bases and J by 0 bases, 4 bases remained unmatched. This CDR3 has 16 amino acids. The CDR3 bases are TGTGCCAGCAGTTACACCGGGGGGTCCTCCTACAATGAGCAGTTCTTC. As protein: CASSYTGGSSYNEQFF.

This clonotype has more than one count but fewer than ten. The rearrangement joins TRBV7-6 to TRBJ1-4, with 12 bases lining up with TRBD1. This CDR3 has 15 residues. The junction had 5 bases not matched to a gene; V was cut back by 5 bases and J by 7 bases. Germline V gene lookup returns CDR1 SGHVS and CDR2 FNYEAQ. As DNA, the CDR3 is TGTGCCAGCAGCGACCGGGACAGGGGGCCTGAAAAACTGTTTTTT. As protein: CASSDRDRGPEKLFF.

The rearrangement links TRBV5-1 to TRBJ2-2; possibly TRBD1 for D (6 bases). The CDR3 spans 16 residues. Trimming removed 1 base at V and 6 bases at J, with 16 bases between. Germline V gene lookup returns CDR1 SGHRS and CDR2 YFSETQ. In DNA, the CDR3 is TGCGCCAGCAGCTTGAAAGCAGGGGTTCATGCCGGGGAGCTGTTTTTT. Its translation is CASSLKAGVHAGELFF.

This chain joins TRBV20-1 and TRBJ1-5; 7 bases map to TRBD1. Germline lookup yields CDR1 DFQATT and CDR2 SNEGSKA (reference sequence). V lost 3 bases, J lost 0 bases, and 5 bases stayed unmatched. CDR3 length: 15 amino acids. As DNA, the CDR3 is TGCAGTGCTAGCCCACAGGGGAGTAGCAATCAGCCCCAGCATTTT. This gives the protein CSASPQGSSNQPQHF.

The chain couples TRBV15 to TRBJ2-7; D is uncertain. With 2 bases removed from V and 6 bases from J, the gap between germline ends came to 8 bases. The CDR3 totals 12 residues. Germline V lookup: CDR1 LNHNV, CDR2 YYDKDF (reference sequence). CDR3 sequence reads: CATSRTKTEQYF. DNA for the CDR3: TGTGCCACCAGCAGAACAAAGACCGAGCAGTACTTC. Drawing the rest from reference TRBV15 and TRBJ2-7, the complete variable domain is DAMVIQNPRYQVTQFGKPVTLSCSQTLNHNVMYWYQQKSSQAPKLLFHYYDKDFNNEADTPDNFQSRRPNTSFCFLDIRSPGLGDTAMYLCATSRTKTEQYFGPGTRLTVT.

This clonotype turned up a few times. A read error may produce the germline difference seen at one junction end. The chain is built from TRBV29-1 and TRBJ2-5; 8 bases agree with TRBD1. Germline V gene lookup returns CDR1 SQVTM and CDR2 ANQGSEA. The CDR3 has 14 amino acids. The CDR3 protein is CSVEETGVGETQYF. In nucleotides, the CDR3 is TGCAGCGTGGAAGAGACAGGGGTCGGAGAGACCCAGTACTTC. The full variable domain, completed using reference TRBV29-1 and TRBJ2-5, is SAVISQKPSRDICQRGTSLTIQCQVDSQVTMMFWYRQQPGQSLTLIATANQGSEATYESGFVIDKFPISRPNLTFSTLTVSNMSPEDSSIYLCSVEETGVGETQYFGPGTRLLVL.

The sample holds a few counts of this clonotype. The CDR3 coding sequence is TGCAGTGCTAGAGAACCCCCGGGCAGGCGGGGTGGAAACACCATATATTTT. Translation gives CSAREPPGRRGGNTIYF. This chain joins TRBV20-1 and TRBJ1-3; D not resolved. This CDR3 contains 17 residues. V lost 0 bases and J 3 bases, leaving 18 bases between the germline ends. The V gene's germline CDR1 is DFQATT and CDR2 SNEGSKA (reference sequence).

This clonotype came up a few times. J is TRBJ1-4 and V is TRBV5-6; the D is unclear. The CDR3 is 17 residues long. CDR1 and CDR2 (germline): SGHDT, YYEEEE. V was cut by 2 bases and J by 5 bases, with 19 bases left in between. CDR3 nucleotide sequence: TGTGCCAGCAGCTTCGCCCCCTGGGGAGGATCGAATGAAAAACTGTTTTTT. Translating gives CASSFAPWGGSNEKLFF.

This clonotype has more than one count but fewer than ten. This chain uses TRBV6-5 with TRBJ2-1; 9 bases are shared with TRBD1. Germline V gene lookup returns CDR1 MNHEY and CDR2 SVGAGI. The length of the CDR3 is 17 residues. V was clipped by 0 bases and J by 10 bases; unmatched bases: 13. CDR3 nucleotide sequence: TGTGCCAGCAGTTACTCAACCAGGACAGGGGATGGAGGGGAGCAGTTCTTC. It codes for CASSYSTRTGDGGEQFF.

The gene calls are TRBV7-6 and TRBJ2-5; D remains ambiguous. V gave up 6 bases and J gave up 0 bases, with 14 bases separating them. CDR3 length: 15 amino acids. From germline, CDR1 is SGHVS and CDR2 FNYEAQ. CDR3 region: CASRHVLGYQETQYF. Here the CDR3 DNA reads TGTGCCAGCAGACATGTCCTGGGGTACCAAGAGACCCAGTACTTC. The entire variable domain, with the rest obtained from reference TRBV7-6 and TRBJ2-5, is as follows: GAGVSQSPRYKVTKRGQDVALRCDPISGHVSLYWYRQALGQGPEFLTYFNYEAQQDKSGLPNDRFSAERPEGSISTLTIQRTEQRDSAMYRCASRHVLGYQETQYFGPGTRLLVL.

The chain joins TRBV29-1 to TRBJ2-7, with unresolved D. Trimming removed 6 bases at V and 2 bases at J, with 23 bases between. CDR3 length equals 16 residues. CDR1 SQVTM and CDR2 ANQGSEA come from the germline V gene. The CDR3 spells CSVSNSPRRSPYEQYF. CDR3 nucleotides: TGCAGCGTCTCCAATAGCCCCCGTCGATCCCCCTACGAGCAGTACTTC.

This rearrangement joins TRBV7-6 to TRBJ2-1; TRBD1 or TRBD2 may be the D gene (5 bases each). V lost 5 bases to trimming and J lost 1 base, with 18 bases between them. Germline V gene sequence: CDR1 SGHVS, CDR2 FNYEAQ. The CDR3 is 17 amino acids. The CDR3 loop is CASSPPHGGDSYNEQFF. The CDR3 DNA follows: TGTGCCAGCAGCCCCCCCCATGGGGGAGATTCCTACAATGAGCAGTTCTTC.